This paragraph covers one T cell receptor beta chain sequence. It has no known antigen specificity. Base qualities are missing; no much larger clone stands one base away. cDNA was synthesized by template-switch 5'RACE using a primer carrying a 10-nucleotide random unique molecular identifier by which each TCR transcript was tagged. Every sequencing run yielded over 180 million TCR-beta sequences covering 15-18 subjects. The RNeasy kit was used to extract total RNA. The KAPA Real-time Library Amplification kit was used to amplify TCR-beta VDJ regions with primers targeting the TCR constant region and the 5'RACE anchor. Sample indexes and Illumina adaptors were added in a first PCR, after which library yield was increased in a second PCR. The roughly 650 bp TCR product was size-selected on a 2% E-gel SizeSelection system after Ampure bead purification. Before pooling, library quality was assessed on a Bioanalyzer, concentration was determined with Qubit, and library quantification was performed with the Kapa Library Quantification kit. Libraries were sequenced paired-end 2 x 150 bp on an Illumina HiSeq 2500. To increase sequence diversity, about 23-30% phiX was spiked into each library pool. The paper's processing steps were these. Quality-filtered reads were processed with the UMI-based MiGEC pipeline, which removed over 75% of raw TCR sequences during error correction. IMGT germline references were used for alignment of VDJ genes, and clonotypes were defined by a unique CDR3 amino acid sequence together with V-J genes. Clonal expansion, Shannon diversity and CDR3 relatedness were evaluated with VDJtools (CalcPairwiseDistances, ClusterSamples), while phylogenetic trees were built in CLCbio workbench. Using coefficient-of-variation modelling across technical triplicates, the study counted a clone as expanded if it had at least 8 unique UMIs. The public reads were run again by TCRdb, first through fastp at Q25 and then through MiXCR, and only productive beta chains were kept. One record per CDR3 amino acid sequence lists the most common genes and DNA. The V and J calls and clone size are TCRdb's, not the authors'. This sample is represented by more than 45,000 distinct CDR3 sequences; approximately 3.8% of them were singletons. Roughly 1.5% of the sample belongs to the ten largest clones.

For unsorted PBMC libraries, 2 million PBMCs were used after storage in RNAlater at -80 degrees C until RNA extraction. The multiple sclerosis patients were enrolled in a US clinical protocol that evaluated disease progression with magnetic resonance imaging. Peripheral blood was subjected to Ficoll-Hypaque density gradient centrifugation to isolate PBMCs, which were then cryopreserved in liquid nitrogen. The source of the sample is a study of neurological immune-mediated disorders (dated by TCRdb to the late 2010s). Study-wide context: Of the approximately 34 multiple sclerosis patients, roughly 30 had relapsing-remitting MS and 3 had secondary progressive MS. Peripheral blood TCR-beta repertoires from HTLV-I-associated myelopathy (HAM/TSP) patients, multiple sclerosis patients and healthy controls were compared by UMI-based sequencing. The roughly 100 TCR-beta libraries covered PBMC samples along with longitudinal samples, technical triplicates, and paired sorted CD4+ and CD8+ T-cell subsets. The cohort included approximately 70 subjects: about 14 with HAM/TSP, some 35 with multiple sclerosis, and roughly 20 healthy controls. General study outcomes and caveats: Expanded clones from different subjects shared no identical CDR3 amino acid sequences, which suggests that TCR-beta repertoires were private in all groups. Repertoires from 18 of 34 MS patients were grouped by phylogenetic analysis into a cluster of related CDR3 sequences, suggesting a possible repertoire-level signature. The MS cluster showed no association with clinical or MRI features, and the authors stated that larger cohorts are needed. The highest TCR clonal expansion was observed in HAM/TSP patients, whereas the lowest was observed in MS patients, even when compared with healthy controls.

At the junction V is shortened by 3 bases and J by 6 bases, with 8 bases in between. From the germline V gene, CDR1 is SQVTM and CDR2 is ANQGSEA. From cysteine to phenylalanine, the CDR3 is 12 amino acids long. Left in the record is the CDR3 DNA by itself, 36 bases read in frame from the first base. The sequenced sample consisted of PBMCs. The V and J segments used are TRBV29-1 and TRBJ2-2; the D segment cannot be called with confidence. The receptor comes from a man between 25 and 39 years old with multiple sclerosis. The CDR3 protein is CSVDLTAGELFF. The nucleotides are TGCAGCGTTGATCTAACGGCCGGGGAGCTGTTTTTT.